This T cell receptor (beta chain) was recorded in a study of tumor-infiltrating lymphocytes in primary liver carcinoma. Study-wide context: Ages ranged from 30 to 69, with HCC or mixed HCC-cholangiocarcinoma. Points from the study as a whole: Roughly 7.5-25% of top clones, and no more, occurred in all five tumor regions. Tumor region pairs outstripped tumor-adjacent and tumor-blood pairs in overlap.

The CDR3 covers 16 residues. CDR1 is MDHEN and CDR2 is SYDVKM in the germline V gene. Starting material for RNA and DNA co-extraction consisted of about 20-30 mg of unsorted bulk tissue. A primer in the constant region served to generate TCR beta cDNA from 450 to 600 ng of total RNA. Sequencing libraries for TCR beta derived from three nested multiplex PCR rounds that used slightly modified ARM-PCR. The first two PCR rounds used TRBV1-TRBV30 primers with a Cbeta primer, approximately 9 cycles each. TCRdb reanalysed the multiplex PCR reads using MiXCR and keeps one entry per CDR3 protein. The repertoire includes approximately 110,000 distinct CDR3 sequences, 55% to 65% of them detected once, and roughly a tenth sits in the top ten. On this clonotype: The antigen remains undetermined. The junction does not match germline at one end; this may be a read error.

The TCR sequence derives from a woman aged 55-75 years with primary liver carcinoma and hepatitis B virus infection. The rearrangement links TRBV28 to TRBJ1-1; TRBD1 agrees at 8 bases. The sample was liver tumor tissue from sampling region 1. Specified subset: tumor region T1, superior pole. DNA for the CDR3: TGTGCCAGCAGCCCAATTGACAGGGGTATGAACACTAAAGCTTTCTTT. As protein: CASSPIDRGMNTKAFF.